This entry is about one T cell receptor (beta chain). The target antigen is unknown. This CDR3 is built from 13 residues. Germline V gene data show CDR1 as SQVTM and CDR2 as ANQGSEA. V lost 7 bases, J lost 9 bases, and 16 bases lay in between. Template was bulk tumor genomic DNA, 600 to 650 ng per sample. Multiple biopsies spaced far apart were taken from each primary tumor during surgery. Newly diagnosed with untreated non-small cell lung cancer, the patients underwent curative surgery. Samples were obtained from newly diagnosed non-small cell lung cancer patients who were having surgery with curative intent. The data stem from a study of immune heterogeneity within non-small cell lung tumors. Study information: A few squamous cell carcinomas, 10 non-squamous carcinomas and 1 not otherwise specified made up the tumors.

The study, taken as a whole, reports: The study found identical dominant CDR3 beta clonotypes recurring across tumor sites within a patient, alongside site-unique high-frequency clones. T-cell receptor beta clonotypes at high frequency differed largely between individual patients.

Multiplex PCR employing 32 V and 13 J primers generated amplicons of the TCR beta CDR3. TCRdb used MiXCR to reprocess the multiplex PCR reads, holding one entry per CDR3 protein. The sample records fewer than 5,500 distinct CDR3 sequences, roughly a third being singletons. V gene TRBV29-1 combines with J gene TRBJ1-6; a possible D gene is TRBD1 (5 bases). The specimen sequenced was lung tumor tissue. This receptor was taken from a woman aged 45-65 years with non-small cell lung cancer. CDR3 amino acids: CSASVGEASPLHF. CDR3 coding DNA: TGCAGCGCATCAGTGGGGGAGGCTTCACCCCTCCACTTT.